The 16 T cell receptor beta chains below all came from one sample that was sequenced in a study of T-cell reconstitution after alpha-beta-depleted transplantation in children. The TCRbeta library incorporated unique molecular identifiers. TCRdb fed the PCR reads into MiXCR, producing one record per CDR3 protein. The table has about 230,000 distinct CDR3 sequences, about 12% seen once. This sample comprised PBMCs from the stem cell graft donor, obtained from the stem cell graft. All receptors come from a human donor who donated a stem cell graft to a child with acute lymphoblastic leukemia.

This clonotype came up many times. The chain couples TRBV27 to TRBJ1-1; D is unresolved. Trimming pared 3 bases from V and 1 base from J, leaving 9 bases between. Germline V lookup: CDR1 MNHEY, CDR2 SMNVEV (reference sequence). CDR3 size: 14 residues. The chain's CDR3 is CASSLAVQNTEAFF. DNA for the CDR3: TGTGCCAGCAGTTTGGCGGTACAGAACACTGAAGCTTTCTTT.

This clonotype has more than one count but fewer than ten. CDR3: CASSRTGNKGETQYF. CDR3 sequence (DNA): TGTGCCAGCAGCCGAACCGGGAATAAGGGAGAGACCCAGTACTTC. This chain links TRBV7-9 with TRBJ2-5; tentatively, D is TRBD2 (5 bases). Trimming took 5 bases from V and 4 from J, leaving 17 bases between them. This CDR3 is built from 15 residues. In germline, CDR1 is SEHNR, CDR2 FQNEAQ (reference sequence).

This clonotype was counted many times. The rearrangement joins TRBV18 to TRBJ2-1, with 9 bases fitting TRBD1. Germline CDR1 KGHSH, CDR2 LQKENI. Trimming took 6 bases from V and 4 from J; bases not matched to a gene: 7. The CDR3 length is 15 residues. The CDR3 DNA follows: TGTGCCAGCTCTATGGACAGGGGAACTTACAATGAGCAGTTCTTC. Its protein is CASSMDRGTYNEQFF.

About this clonotype: A single base separates this from a much larger clone, so it may be a read error. The chain has TRBV20-1 and TRBJ1-1, with TRBD1 as a possible D gene (6 bases). The germline CDR1 and CDR2 sequences are DFQATT and SNEGSKA (reference sequence). The length of the CDR3 is 12 residues. CDR3 region: CSASLGGTVAFF. The CDR3 DNA reads TGCAGTGCTAGTTTAGGGGGAACTGTAGCTTTCTTT.

This clonotype was recorded many times. The chain uses TRBV29-1 and TRBJ2-5; 11 bases align to TRBD1. CDR3 length: 12 amino acids. Germline CDR1 is SQVTM and CDR2 is ANQGSEA. The ends lost 8 bases at V and 5 bases at J; junction bases unmatched: 4. The CDR3 here is CSTGQGAETQYF. The DNA of the CDR3 is TGCAGCACCGGACAGGGGGCTGAGACCCAGTACTTC.

This clonotype was seen only a few times. The rearrangement links TRBV5-1 to TRBJ1-6, with D possibly TRBD1 on 5 matching bases. V lost 0 bases, J lost 8 bases, and 21 bases lay in between. This CDR3 region has 18 residues. Looked up from germline, CDR1 is SGHRS and CDR2 is YFSETQ. The CDR3 DNA sequence: TGCGCCAGCAGCTTGGCCGGACTTGGGACTACCTGGGATTCACCCCTCCACTTT. Translated: CASSLAGLGTTWDSPLHF.

The chain is built from TRBV20-1 and TRBJ2-7, with D perhaps matching TRBD1 (6 bases). The CDR3 runs to 15 residues. Trimming took off 1 base at V and 2 bases at J, with 15 bases between the two ends. Germline CDR1 DFQATT, CDR2 SNEGSKA (reference sequence). The CDR3 spells CSARGSSAGAYEQYF. The CDR3 nucleotides are TGCAGTGCTAGAGGTTCGTCGGCAGGGGCCTACGAGCAGTACTTC.

In this sample, this clonotype turned up a few times. The J gene is TRBJ2-4, the V gene TRBV7-2, with a weak D call TRBD1 (6 bases). The CDR3 runs 13 residues. The V end lost 4 bases, the J end lost 13 bases, and 17 bases lay between the germline ends. Germline loops: CDR1 SGHTA, CDR2 FQGNSA. The CDR3 nucleotides read TGTGCCAGCAGCTCCCAGCTGGGGGCCTGGCAGTACTTC. Translating gives CASSSQLGAWQYF.

This clonotype was seen ten or more times. The chain is built from TRBV21-1 and TRBJ2-5; the table's D call, TRBD1, has no DNA check behind it. TRBV21-1 is designated a pseudogene. The CDR3 extends over 16 amino acids. The CDR3 region has the DNA TGTGCCAGCAGCAAGGCGCGATGGGCGGAAAAAGAGACCCAGTACTTC. Translation: CASSKARWAEKETQYF.

The chain uses TRBV20-1 and TRBJ1-5, with 10 bases lining up with TRBD1. CDR3 length: 15 residues. CDR1 DFQATT and CDR2 SNEGSKA come from the germline V gene (reference sequence). After removal of 6 bases from V and 7 bases from J, the junction contained 12 bases not matched to a gene. The CDR3 region has the DNA TGCAGTGCATACCTCGGGACAGGGGTAAACCAGCCCCAGCATTTT. As protein: CSAYLGTGVNQPQHF.

Ten or more counts support this clonotype. The chain is built from TRBV15 and TRBJ1-2, with D perhaps matching TRBD1 (5 bases). CDR3 length: 15 amino acids. CDR1 is LNHNV and CDR2 is YYDKDF in the germline V gene (reference sequence). Deletions cut 5 bases from V and 4 bases from J, with 17 bases between. The CDR3 nucleotides are TGTGCCACCAGCCCGGCGGAGGGGAGCGGCTATGGCTACACCTTC. Protein product: CATSPAEGSGYGYTF.

This clonotype was detected ten times or more. The chain has TRBV10-3 and TRBJ2-1; no reliable D call. Germline V gives CDR1 ENHRY, CDR2 SYGVKD. The V end was cut by 4 bases, the J end by 7 bases, with 8 bases between. This CDR3 is built from 12 residues. CDR3 residues: CAISVGRNEQFF. In DNA form, the CDR3 reads TGTGCCATCAGTGTGGGCAGGAATGAGCAGTTCTTC.

Ten or more counts support this clonotype. This chain uses TRBV20-1 with TRBJ2-1; the D gene is possibly TRBD1 (6 bases). CDR1 is DFQATT and CDR2 is SNEGSKA in the germline V gene (reference sequence). V lost 0 bases and J lost 12, with 12 bases in between. This CDR3 contains 12 residues. CDR3 region: CSARDPDSGQFF. For the CDR3, the DNA is TGCAGTGCTAGAGACCCGGACAGTGGGCAGTTCTTC.

The gene calls are TRBV6-5 and TRBJ2-7, with D possibly being TRBD1 (5 bases). Germline V CDR1 and CDR2: MNHEY, SVGAGI. Trimming cost V 2 bases and J 2 bases, with 13 bases left between them. The CDR3 covers 15 residues. The CDR3 nucleotides read TGTGCCAGCAGTTACGAGTGGGGCACTACCTACGAGCAGTACTTC. Residues: CASSYEWGTTYEQYF.

This clonotype was detected ten times or more. The chain is built from TRBV5-4 and TRBJ2-3; 12 nucleotides match TRBD1. Trimming took 4 bases from V and 5 from J; bases not matched to a gene: 8. The CDR3 totals 16 residues. Germline V gene data show CDR1 as SGHNT and CDR2 as YYREEE (reference sequence). The CDR3 sequence: CASSKGQGAFGDTQYF. CDR3 DNA sequence: TGTGCCAGCAGCAAGGGACAGGGGGCATTTGGAGATACGCAGTATTTT.

This clonotype was recorded many times. The rearrangement uses TRBV20-1 and TRBJ1-1; TRBD1 is a possible D gene (6 bases). Germline-derived CDR1 and CDR2 are DFQATT and SNEGSKA (reference sequence). V dropped 4 bases and J dropped 3 bases, with 12 bases sitting between them. This CDR3 comprises 13 residues. Here the CDR3 reads CSAKGGPDTEAFF. CDR3 DNA: TGCAGTGCTAAAGGGGGGCCGGACACTGAAGCTTTCTTT.